One and the same sample provided the 7 T cell receptor beta chains below, sequenced in a study of OX40 agonist ivuxolimab in advanced cancers. This table comes from immunoSEQ multiplex PCR, and its TCRdb copy is limited to in-frame clones, with some not included. The data hold approximately 13,000 clones, with approximately 80% observed a single time. This specimen consisted of CD4+ or CD8+ T cells sorted from blood, obtained in a trial of the OX40 agonist ivuxolimab. These receptors all come from an adult with an advanced solid tumor such as melanoma, head and neck, liver or kidney cancer.

This chain connects TRBV9 to TRBJ2-3, with 12 bases identical to TRBD1. The CDR3 has 16 residues. The germline CDR1 and CDR2 sequences are SGDLS and YYNGEE. Germline trimming cut 4 bases from V and 6 bases from J; bases unmatched to any gene: 9. The CDR3 region is CASSSPGQGASDTQYF. For the CDR3, the DNA is TGTGCCAGCAGCTCGCCGGGACAGGGGGCATCCGATACGCAGTATTTT.

The rearrangement uses TRBV28 and TRBJ1-3; D remains unclear. The germline V gene encodes CDR1 MDHEN and CDR2 SYDVKM. The V end lost 2 bases, the J end lost 8 bases, and 16 bases lay between the germline ends. CDR3 length: 15 amino acids. The CDR3 nucleotides are TGTGCCAGCAGTTTAGTAGGGCAGACGGGAGACACCATATATTTT. Translated: CASSLVGQTGDTIYF.

This chain joins TRBV12-5 and TRBJ2-1; no reliable D call. The V gene lost 5 bases and the J gene lost 4 bases, with 3 bases spanning the gap. Germline V gene lookup returns CDR1 LGHNT and CDR2 FRNRAP. The CDR3 loop spans 11 amino acids. CDR3 bases: TGTGCTAGTGGTCTATACAATGAGCAGTTCTTC. Its translation is CASGLYNEQFF. The full variable domain, in which reference TRBV12-5 and TRBJ2-1 provide the parts outside the CDR3, is DARVTQTPRHKVTEMGQEVTMRCQPILGHNTVFWYRQTMMQGLELLAYFRNRAPLDDSGMPKDRFSAEMPDATLATLKIQPSEPRDSAVYFCASGLYNEQFFGPGTRLTVL.

V gene TRBV4-1 combines with J gene TRBJ2-2; 7 nucleotides align to TRBD2. With 0 bases clipped from V and 6 bases from J, the junction kept 1 base outside the gene matches. Germline V gene lookup returns CDR1 MGHRA and CDR2 YSYEKL. The CDR3 contains 14 residues. CDR3 DNA: TGCGCCAGCAGCCAAGAGCGGGGGTCCGGGGAGCTGTTTTTT. This codes for CASSQERGSGELFF.

V is TRBV27 and J is TRBJ1-5; D is possibly TRBD1 (5 bases). Germline V gene data show CDR1 as MNHEY and CDR2 as SMNVEV (reference sequence). The ends were cut back, 3 bases at V and 3 bases at J, with 9 bases in the middle. There are 14 residues in the CDR3. CDR3 sequence: CASSLRQTNQPQHF. As DNA, the CDR3 is TGTGCCAGCAGTTTGCGACAGACCAATCAGCCCCAGCATTTT.

The chain couples TRBV4-2 to TRBJ2-2; 15 nucleotides agree with TRBD2. Per the germline V gene, CDR1 is LGHNA and CDR2 is YNFKEQ. This CDR3 is built from 17 residues. Germline trimming cut 0 bases from V and 9 bases from J; bases unmatched to any gene: 5. The CDR3 DNA is TGTGCCAGCAGCCAAGAAGGACTAGCGGGAGGGGTCCGGGAGCTGTTTTTT. Translating gives CASSQEGLAGGVRELFF.

This rearrangement joins TRBV6-5 to TRBJ2-3, with D possibly matching TRBD2 (6 bases). The CDR3 is 15 amino acids. Germline loops: CDR1 MNHEY, CDR2 SVGAGI. V gave up 0 bases and J gave up 0 bases, with 7 bases separating them. The CDR3 protein is CASSYSSGSTDTQYF. The DNA of the CDR3 is TGTGCCAGCAGTTACTCGAGCGGGAGCACAGATACGCAGTATTTT.